A selection of T cell receptor beta chains follows, all from one sample in a study of T cell responses to AZD1222 COVID-19 vaccine. Assay used: immunoSEQ multiplex PCR; TCRdb lists only in-frame clones, some missing. The table shows approximately 110,000 clones, with about 92% occurring only once. Sequences were derived from peripheral blood, sampled on day 0 of AZD1222 vaccination. These receptor sequences come from an adult in good health. Each CDR3 is given with its conserved first and last residue. The order of the fields is V gene, clone size, J gene, CDR3 protein. Expanded clones are given a class, and other clones once, few, many or no size at all.

TRBV7-2	.	TRBJ2-2	CASSLFYAKNGELFF
TRBV9	.	TRBJ2-2	CASSVDRGIAGELFF
TRBV7-2	.	TRBJ1-4	CASGESGSEGKLFF
TRBV6-2/TRBV6-3	.	TRBJ2-1	CASSYSGRGFNEQFF
TRBV9	.	TRBJ1-1	CASSPRMGTGRATEAFF
TRBV27	.	TRBJ1-5	CASSRGWGQPQHF
TRBV7-3	.	TRBJ2-2	CASRPDRATGELFF
TRBV18	.	TRBJ1-5	CASSRTGGADSNQPQHF
TRBV27	.	TRBJ2-3	CASSRTSGRTDTQYF
TRBV7-8	.	TRBJ2-4	CASSPRLAGGPANIQYF
TRBV24-1	.	TRBJ2-1	CATSEAPYGAGVSNEQFF
TRBV20-1	.	TRBJ2-3	CSASPGTGSDTQYF
TRBV15	once	TRBJ1-2	CATSRRQGINYGYTF
TRBV7-9	.	TRBJ1-4	CASSLGGGNEKLFF
TRBV4-2	few	TRBJ1-6	CASSQGDRSNSPLHF
TRBV2	few	TRBJ1-3	CASRADRVSGNTIYF
TRBV6-5	.	TRBJ1-3	CASSTQGGSGNTIYF
TRBV27	.	TRBJ2-7	CASSLIRTGGSYEQYF
TRBV10-3	.	TRBJ2-1	CAIGTAVVNEQFF
TRBV7-2	.	TRBJ2-3	CASRGQPGGDTQYF
TRBV6-2/TRBV6-3	.	TRBJ1-2	CASSDFGTGGNYGYTF
TRBV11-2	once	TRBJ1-6	CASSLVYSPLHF
TRBV7-2	.	TRBJ2-3	CASSLVQPSGGADTQYF
TRBV6-5	.	TRBJ1-5	CASSPRGNQPQHF
TRBV3-1/TRBV3-2	.	TRBJ1-1	CASSQKWGNTEAFF
TRBV29-1	.	TRBJ1-1	CSVWTGRAEAFF
TRBV11-3	.	TRBJ1-1	CASSPAGSSVTEAFF
TRBV7-8	once	TRBJ2-1	CASSSGLAGGLVDEQFF
TRBV12-5	once	TRBJ2-1	CASVRWGAVNEQFF
TRBV7-9	.	TRBJ1-1	CASSGQNTEAFF
TRBV27	.	TRBJ2-7	CASSTWTGVNKQYF
TRBV5-6	.	TRBJ2-5	CASSTARRNKETQYF
TRBV5-4	.	TRBJ2-7	CASSPGTGGYEQYF
TRBV29-1	.	TRBJ2-5	CSVASGSGQETQYF
TRBV7-9	few	TRBJ2-7	CASRPTALDSYEQYF